The 32 T cell receptor beta chains given below trace back to one sample, sequenced in a study of blood T cell repertoires in COVID-19. The protocol was immunoSEQ multiplex PCR, while the TCRdb copy is restricted to in-frame clones and leaves out a portion. The repertoire consists of fewer than 150,000 clones, with over 75% occurring once and the leading ten covering 8.4%. Sequencing was done on a sample of peripheral blood. Receptors originate from a woman in her seventies who had recovered from COVID-19.

The V and J genes are TRBV7-2 and TRBJ2-7; 13 positions match TRBD2. The CDR3 runs to 14 residues. Germline V gene lookup returns CDR1 SGHTA and CDR2 FQGNSA. The junction had 5 bases not matched to a gene; V was cut back by 6 bases and J by 6 bases. CDR3 amino acids: CASRGLAGEAEQYF. The CDR3 DNA reads as TGTGCCAGCAGAGGACTAGCGGGAGAGGCCGAGCAGTACTTC.

This clone was detected only a few times. The V gene is TRBV7-9, the J gene TRBJ2-3, with a weak D call TRBD1 (6 bases). CDR1 SEHNR and CDR2 FQNEAQ come from the germline V gene (reference sequence). The V end lost 5 bases, the J end lost 3 bases, and 21 bases lay between the germline ends. There are 17 residues in the CDR3. Written as DNA, the CDR3 is TGTGCCAGCAGCCCCCGAGGGGGTACCCCACCTACAGATACGCAGTATTTT. This encodes CASSPRGGTPPTDTQYF.

This clone was seen only a few times. The chain employs TRBV11-1 and TRBJ2-3; weak D call: TRBD2 (5 bases). Trimming took 2 bases from V and 2 from J, leaving 8 bases between them. From germline, CDR1 is SGHAT and CDR2 FQDESV (reference sequence). The CDR3 sequence is 14 residues long. The CDR3 loop reads CASSLLGVTDTQYF. The CDR3 DNA reads as TGTGCCAGCAGCTTACTGGGAGTCACAGATACGCAGTATTTT.

V usage is TRBV2 and J usage is TRBJ1-6, with 8 bases identical to TRBD1. V lost 7 bases to trimming and J lost 7 bases; unmatched junction nucleotides: 6. CDR1 and CDR2 from the germline V gene are SNHLY and FYNNEI. This CDR3 is 14 amino acids long. This CDR3 is CASTGQGQNSPLHF. CDR3 nucleotide sequence: TGTGCCAGCACAGGACAGGGACAGAATTCACCCCTCCACTTT.

This clone was recorded a few times. This chain connects TRBV27 to TRBJ2-2; TRBD2 is a possible D gene (5 bases). The CDR3 length is 15 residues. V lost 5 bases and J lost 6, with 16 bases in between. Germline CDR1 and CDR2: MNHEY and SMNVEV (reference sequence). CDR3 DNA: TGTGCCAGCAGTCAAGGGTGGAGGAATGCCGGGGAGCTGTTTTTT. Translation: CASSQGWRNAGELFF.

J is TRBJ2-2 and V is TRBV9; D may be TRBD2 (5 bases). CDR3 length: 14 residues. The V gene lost 3 bases and the J gene lost 9 bases, with 15 bases spanning the gap. CDR1 and CDR2 (germline): SGDLS, YYNGEE. Here the CDR3 reads CASSGAAGSRELFF. Written as DNA, the CDR3 is TGTGCCAGCAGCGGAGCCGCGGGTAGTAGGGAGCTGTTTTTT.

The J gene is TRBJ2-3, the V gene TRBV28; weak D call: TRBD2 (5 bases). CDR3 length: 14 amino acids. V was clipped by 6 bases and J by 3 bases, with 13 bases between them. Germline CDR1 and CDR2: MDHEN and SYDVKM. DNA of the CDR3: TGTGCCAGCAGAGACTCGCGAGGGACAGATACGCAGTATTTT. Residues: CASRDSRGTDTQYF.

The J gene is TRBJ2-1, the V gene TRBV7-3, with 7 bases identical to TRBD1. Trimming took 1 base from V and 11 from J; bases not matched to a gene: 5. Germline loops: CDR1 SGHTA, CDR2 FQGTGA. This CDR3 has 13 amino acids. The CDR3 reads CASSLKGTVQQFF. CDR3 nucleotide sequence: TGTGCCAGCAGCTTAAAGGGGACAGTACAGCAGTTCTTC.

The genes are TRBV19 and TRBJ2-4; TRBD2 is a possible D gene (6 bases). CDR3 length: 13 residues. Trimming removed 4 bases at V and 3 bases at J, with 7 bases between. The germline gives CDR1 LNHDA, CDR2 SQIVND (reference sequence). This chain's CDR3 is CASSRGDKNIQYF. CDR3 DNA: TGTGCCAGTAGTAGGGGGGACAAAAACATTCAGTACTTC.

V and J are TRBV3-1 (or the pseudogene TRBV3-2) and TRBJ2-7; D is ambiguous. Trimming stripped 2 bases from V and 2 bases from J, with 7 bases between. CDR1 LGHDT and CDR2 YNNKEL come from the germline V gene (reference sequence). This CDR3 contains 13 residues. This CDR3 is CASSQRSTYEQYF. CDR3 nucleotides: TGTGCCAGCAGCCAACGCTCTACCTACGAGCAGTACTTC.

The V and J genes are TRBV27 and TRBJ2-7; D may be TRBD1 (6 bases). Germline CDR1 MNHEY, CDR2 SMNVEV (reference sequence). V was cut by 6 bases and J by 1 base, with 13 bases left in between. This CDR3 contains 14 residues. CDR3 DNA sequence: TGTGCCAGCAGCAAGCGGACAGTTTCCTACGAGCAGTACTTC. Protein sequence: CASSKRTVSYEQYF.

The chain uses TRBV18 and TRBJ2-7, with D possibly TRBD1 on 5 matching bases. CDR1 and CDR2 (germline): KGHSH, LQKENI. CDR3 size: 17 residues. With 2 bases removed from V and 0 bases from J, the gap between germline ends came to 17 bases. The CDR3 DNA follows: TGTGCCAGCTCACCAGACCCAGGGCGCCCCGGCTCCTACGAGCAGTACTTC. This sequence encodes CASSPDPGRPGSYEQYF.

This rearrangement joins TRBV7-9 to TRBJ1-1; a possible D gene is TRBD1 (5 bases). The CDR3 is 13 amino acids. Trimming removed 1 base at V and 5 bases at J, with 8 bases between. Germline CDR1 and CDR2: SEHNR and FQNEAQ (reference sequence). CDR3 nucleotide sequence: TGTGCCAGCAGCTTAGGGGGGGAGACTGAAGCTTTCTTT. It yields the protein CASSLGGETEAFF. Combining the CDR3 with reference TRBV7-9 and TRBJ1-1 gives the whole variable domain DTGVSQNPRHKITKRGQNVTFRCDPISEHNRLYWYRQTLGQGPEFLTYFQNEAQLEKSRLLSDRFSAERPKGSFSTLEIQRTEQGDSAMYLCASSLGGETEAFFGQGTRLTVV.

V is TRBV2 and J is TRBJ2-1; TRBD2 agrees at 7 bases. The CDR3 is 15 amino acids. Germline CDR1 reads SNHLY; CDR2 reads FYNNEI. V lost 2 bases to trimming and J lost 1 base; unmatched junction nucleotides: 2. The CDR3 nucleotides are TGTGCCAGCAGTGAAATCGGGGGGTCCTACAATGAGCAGTTCTTC. Amino acid sequence: CASSEIGGSYNEQFF.

The chain is built from TRBV27 and TRBJ1-5; D is ambiguous. Germline CDR1 reads MNHEY; CDR2 reads SMNVEV (reference sequence). The V end lost 6 bases, the J end lost 0 bases, and 9 bases lay between the germline ends. This CDR3 spans 14 amino acids. The DNA for the CDR3 is TGTGCCAGCAGCCCCACAGATAGCAATCAGCCCCAGCATTTT. This gives the protein CASSPTDSNQPQHF.

The CDR3 DNA is TGTGCCAGCAGCCCTTGGCGGGTGAGTGAGCAGTTCTTC. Translating gives CASSPWRVSEQFF. The V gene is TRBV7-2, the J gene TRBJ2-1, with a weak D call TRBD2 (5 bases). The CDR3 extends over 13 amino acids. Trimming pared 5 bases from V and 9 bases from J, leaving 14 bases between. The V gene's germline CDR1 is SGHTA and CDR2 FQGNSA. The variable domain in full, with the rest retrieved from reference TRBV7-2 and TRBJ2-1, is GAGVSQSPSNKVTEKGKDVELRCDPISGHTALYWYRQSLGQGLEFLIYFQGNSAPDKSGLPSDRFSAERTGGSVSTLTIQRTQQEDSAVYLCASSPWRVSEQFFGPGTRLTVL.

There are a few counts of this clone. The gene calls are TRBV28 and TRBJ1-4; D unresolved. The germline gives CDR1 MDHEN, CDR2 SYDVKM. The CDR3 is 15 amino acids. The V end lost 4 bases, the J end lost 2 bases, and 11 bases lay between the germline ends. The CDR3 bases are TGTGCCAGCAGTTCCCCGAGATCCACTAATGAAAAACTGTTTTTT. This encodes CASSSPRSTNEKLFF.

The gene calls are TRBV5-1 and TRBJ1-6; a possible D gene is TRBD1 (6 bases). Trimming shortened V by 0 bases and J by 0 bases, and 13 bases separated the two germline ends. Germline-derived CDR1 and CDR2 are SGHRS and YFSETQ. The CDR3 extends over 18 amino acids. Here the CDR3 DNA reads TGCGCCAGCAGCTTGGTGTCTGGGACAATCTCCTATAATTCACCCCTCCACTTT. Translated: CASSLVSGTISYNSPLHF.

Here the CDR3 DNA reads TGTGCCAGCAGCCAAGTGAGACAGGGGAATAGAAATTCACCCCTCCACTTT. This codes for CASSQVRQGNRNSPLHF. The rearrangement links TRBV3-1 (or the pseudogene TRBV3-2) to TRBJ1-6; the match to TRBD1 covers 8 bases. CDR1 LGHDT and CDR2 YNNKEL come from the germline V gene (reference sequence). The CDR3 runs to 17 residues. The junction had 9 bases not matched to a gene; V was cut back by 1 base and J by 7 bases.

The chain recombines TRBV19 with TRBJ1-1; D ambiguous. Trimming removed 2 bases from V and 0 bases from J, with 10 bases in between. There are 15 residues in the CDR3. Germline CDR1 reads LNHDA; CDR2 reads SQIVND (reference sequence). CDR3: CASSISGTLNTEAFF. CDR3 nucleotides: TGTGCCAGTAGTATAAGTGGCACGCTGAACACTGAAGCTTTCTTT.

This chain joins TRBV5-1 and TRBJ2-5; TRBD2 matches 7 bases. The CDR3 runs to 15 residues. Germline V CDR1 and CDR2: SGHRS, YFSETQ. The junction had 11 bases not matched to a gene; V was cut back by 4 bases and J by 5 bases. The CDR3 DNA reads as TGCGCCAGCAGCCATTTCTCGGAGGGAGGGGAGACCCAGTACTTC. This sequence encodes CASSHFSEGGETQYF.

The chain couples TRBV4-3 to TRBJ1-1; TRBD1 might be the D (5 bases). Germline values: CDR1 LGHNA, CDR2 YSLEER. The CDR3 contains 16 residues. Trimming took off 0 bases at V and 4 bases at J, with 15 bases between the two ends. The CDR3 sequence: CASSQDARLRGTEAFF. The CDR3 nucleotides read TGCGCCAGCAGCCAAGATGCGAGACTTAGGGGCACTGAAGCTTTCTTT.

The chain combines TRBV4-1 with TRBJ2-3; 9 positions match TRBD2. Trimming cost V 3 bases and J 2 bases; bases outside gene matches: 6. In germline, CDR1 is MGHRA, CDR2 YSYEKL. This CDR3 region has 16 residues. The CDR3 region has the DNA TGCGCCAGCAGCCATAGGAGCGGGAGGTCCACAGATACGCAGTATTTT. Its translation is CASSHRSGRSTDTQYF.

This chain links TRBV29-1 with TRBJ1-1; tentative D call: TRBD1 (5 bases). Trimming removed 4 bases from V and 5 bases from J, with 11 bases in between. Germline V gives CDR1 SQVTM, CDR2 ANQGSEA. This CDR3 comprises 12 residues. CDR3 loop: CSVVRGVTEAFF. CDR3 DNA sequence: TGCAGCGTTGTTCGGGGGGTTACTGAAGCTTTCTTT.

The rearrangement uses TRBV28 and TRBJ1-6; D gene unclear. Germline CDR1 and CDR2: MDHEN and SYDVKM. CDR3 length equals 12 residues. Trimming removed 6 bases from V and 9 bases from J, with 9 bases in between. The chain's CDR3 is CASSSPGSPLHF. CDR3 nucleotides: TGTGCCAGCAGCTCACCCGGTTCACCCCTCCACTTT. Full variable domain (outside the CDR3, taken from reference TRBV28 and TRBJ1-6): DVKVTQSSRYLVKRTGEKVFLECVQDMDHENMFWYRQDPGLGLRLIYFSYDVKMKEKGDIPEGYSVSREKKERFSLILESASTNQTSMYLCASSSPGSPLHFGNGTRLTVT.

The genes are TRBV5-1 and TRBJ2-1; 8 bases align to TRBD1. Trimming took 1 base from V and 5 from J; bases not matched to a gene: 2. CDR1 is SGHRS, CDR2 YFSETQ, per germline. The CDR3 spans 14 residues. CDR3 in amino acids: CASSLQGADNEQFF. The CDR3, as DNA: TGCGCCAGCAGCTTGCAGGGGGCGGACAATGAGCAGTTCTTC. The complete variable domain, with remaining parts taken from reference TRBV5-1 and TRBJ2-1, reads KAGVTQTPRYLIKTRGQQVTLSCSPISGHRSVSWYQQTPGQGLQFLFEYFSETQRNKGNFPGRFSGRQFSNSRSEMNVSTLELGDSALYLCASSLQGADNEQFFGPGTRLTVL.

This clone was counted a single time. The V and J genes are TRBV25-1 and TRBJ1-2; TRBD1 agrees at 7 bases. Germline loops: CDR1 MGHDK, CDR2 SYGVNS. The CDR3 is made up of 13 amino acids. J gave up 2 bases and V 6 bases, and 3 bases lay outside the gene matches. CDR3: CASSATGNYGYTF. In DNA form, the CDR3 reads TGTGCCAGCAGCGCGACAGGGAACTATGGCTACACCTTC.

The rearrangement joins TRBV27 to TRBJ1-1, with 8 bases matching TRBD1. The V segment lost 5 bases and the J segment 0 bases; nucleotides outside the gene matches: 2. This CDR3 has 14 residues. CDR1 is MNHEY, CDR2 SMNVEV, per germline (reference sequence). The CDR3, as DNA: TGTGCCAGCAGTATGGACAGGGTGAACACTGAAGCTTTCTTT. Amino acid sequence: CASSMDRVNTEAFF.

The CDR3 nucleotides read TGTGCCAGCAGCTTAAACGGGGGAGGCACTGAAGCTTTCTTT. It translates to CASSLNGGGTEAFF. The genes are TRBV7-9 and TRBJ1-1; weak D call: TRBD1 (5 bases). The CDR3 sequence is 14 residues long. Germline assignment: CDR1 SEHNR and CDR2 FQNEAQ (reference sequence). The ends were cut back, 2 bases at V and 4 bases at J, with 11 bases in the middle.

The chain links TRBV4-2 to TRBJ2-7; 14 nucleotides line up with TRBD2. From germline, CDR1 is LGHNA and CDR2 YNFKEQ. V was clipped by 4 bases and J by 1 base; unmatched bases: 6. This CDR3 region has 17 residues. In nucleotides, the CDR3 is TGTGCCAGCAGCCCACTAGGGACTAGCGGGAGTTCCTACGAGCAGTACTTC. Translation gives CASSPLGTSGSSYEQYF.

The chain joins TRBV4-3 to TRBJ1-2; D is ambiguous. The germline CDR1 and CDR2 sequences are LGHNA and YSLEER. CDR3 length equals 17 residues. V lost 2 bases to trimming and J lost 0 bases, with 16 bases between them. The CDR3 spells CASSQSGSGLSNYGYTF. The CDR3 DNA is TGCGCCAGCAGCCAAAGTGGGTCGGGGTTATCTAACTATGGCTACACCTTC.

J is TRBJ2-3 and V is TRBV10-3, with 8 bases matching TRBD1. The CDR3 is made up of 15 amino acids. V dropped 6 bases and J dropped 0; count of bases not matched to a gene: 5. CDR1 is ENHRY, CDR2 SYGVKD, per germline. The CDR3 loop reads CAISPGQGSTDTQYF. The CDR3 DNA is TGTGCCATCAGCCCCGGACAGGGAAGCACAGATACGCAGTATTTT.